This T cell receptor beta chain was observed in a study of CD8 T cells in ankylosing spondylitis (dated by TCRdb to the late 2010s). For the wider study: The study profiled T cell receptor beta repertoires in healthy donors and ankylosing spondylitis patients to find disease-linked TCR variants. Peripheral blood was sampled, and synovial fluid was also collected from ankylosing spondylitis patients. The full study cohort comprised about 23 ankylosing spondylitis patients and approximately 100 healthy donors. What the study reported, not specific to this receptor: Significant enrichment of the disease-linked clones was reported in matched synovial fluid samples from ankylosing spondylitis patients. In peripheral blood, the disease-linked clones were found at relatively low frequencies and had a CD8+ phenotype. Blood from ankylosing spondylitis patients appeared to be characterized by a TCR beta motif composed of roughly 8 highly homologous amino acid variants. Some motif variants had previously been reported in the synovial fluid and blood of reactive arthritis patients, which suggests shared mechanisms of disease initiation.

V and J lose 0 bases and 8 bases, and a span of 15 bases separates them. Spanning cysteine to phenylalanine, the CDR3 consists of 15 amino acids. Kept here is only the CDR3 DNA, which spans 45 bases and is read in frame from base 1. According to the germline V gene, CDR1 reads SGDLS and CDR2 reads YYNGEE. Based on its abundance in the sample, this clonotype is large (0.1 to 1%). Its cognate antigen has yet to be identified. Base qualities are not at hand, and no much larger clone is one base apart. The sequencer listed for this sample is Illumina HiSeq 2500. Quantitative 5'-RACE with molecular barcodes was the method used to prepare the TCR beta libraries. Under the source paper's analysis protocol: A new computational method, built on a probabilistic model of VDJ rearrangement, was used to identify disease-linked TCR variants. In-frame beta chains were kept once TCRdb had trimmed the public reads at Q25 with fastp and called clones with MiXCR. Here each entry gathers all rows of one CDR3 protein and keeps the most common genes and DNA. It is TCRdb's table, rather than the study itself, that gives the V and J calls and clone size. This sample has about 10,000 distinct CDR3 sequences in its table, and around 6% of those were observed once. Around 41% of the sample is in the top ten clones.

The V and J segments used are TRBV9 and TRBJ2-1; no D gene can be assigned with confidence. Sequenced material: blood, either unsorted or a sorted T cell fraction (not recorded which). This receptor was taken from a female donor with ankylosing spondylitis or in good health (not recorded which). The DNA sequence is given as TGTGCCAGCAGCGTAGCGGGCTCCAGCATTGATGAGCAGTTCTTC. This translates into CASSVAGSSIDEQFF.